This T cell receptor beta chain was recovered during a study of blood T cell repertoires in COVID-19. At the level of the study: Sites in the United States, Italy and Spain provided acute and convalescent COVID-19 samples. In each case, the material was cDNA or gDNA derived from T cells, B-cell-depleted T cells, or PBMCs.

TCRdb keeps only in-frame clones here, not all; method: immunoSEQ multiplex PCR. The table shows about 300,000 clones, with around 90% occurring only once. This clone was counted a single time. This CDR3 spans 16 amino acids. Trimming removed 8 bases from V and 3 bases from J, with 19 bases in between. CDR1 and CDR2 (germline): MNHNY, SVGAGI (reference sequence). The sequenced sample consisted of peripheral blood. The clonotype comes from a man between 65 and 85 years old with acute or convalescent COVID-19. The rearrangement joins TRBV6-6 to TRBJ1-4, with unresolved D. The CDR3 protein is CASGRFEGLANEKLFF. CDR3 DNA sequence: TGTGCCAGCGGTAGATTCGAGGGTCTGGCTAATGAAAAACTGTTTTTT.